These 26 T cell receptor beta chains came from one sample sequenced in a study of cytotoxic CD8 clonotypes in ibrutinib-treated CLL. Produced via immunoSEQ multiplex PCR; TCRdb's table is partial and in-frame only. The table lists some 300,000 clones, 80% of them singletons, with 6.5% to 8.5% in the top ten. Material: PBMCs, obtained before ibrutinib treatment. The source of these receptors is a human donor with chronic lymphocytic leukemia.

The V gene is TRBV6-1, the J gene TRBJ1-1, with D perhaps TRBD1 (5 bases). The CDR3 is 14 amino acids. Trimming removed 3 bases at V and 7 bases at J, with 15 bases between. Per the germline V gene, CDR1 is MNHNS and CDR2 is SASEGT. This CDR3 reads CASSEGRGKGEAFF. Here the CDR3 DNA reads TGTGCCAGCAGTGAGGGTAGGGGCAAAGGTGAAGCTTTCTTT.

The chain couples TRBV7-9 to TRBJ1-1; TRBD1 might be the D (5 bases). CDR1 and CDR2 (germline): SEHNR, FQNEAQ (reference sequence). Trimming removed 6 bases from V and 2 bases from J, with 13 bases in between. This CDR3 region has 14 residues. The chain's CDR3 is CASRQRQINTEAFF. For the CDR3, the DNA is TGTGCCAGCAGACAGAGACAGATCAACACTGAAGCTTTCTTT.

V gene TRBV5-4 combines with J gene TRBJ2-3; no firm D call. V lost 0 bases and J lost 1, with 12 bases in between. The CDR3 has 16 residues. CDR1 and CDR2 (germline): SGHNT, YYREEE (reference sequence). CDR3 DNA sequence: TGTGCCAGCAGCTTGGCGGGCCGCACTGGCACAGATACGCAGTATTTT. Translated: CASSLAGRTGTDTQYF. Full variable domain (rest looked up from reference TRBV5-4 and TRBJ2-3): ETGVTQSPTHLIKTRGQQVTLRCSSQSGHNTVSWYQQALGQGPQFIFQYYREEENGRGNFPPRFSGLQFPNYSSELNVNALELDDSALYLCASSLAGRTGTDTQYFGPGTRLTVL.

The chain carries TRBV11-2 and TRBJ1-1; TRBD1 might be the D (5 bases). V gave up 1 base and J gave up 3 bases, with 12 bases separating them. CDR3 size: 15 residues. Germline-derived CDR1 and CDR2 are SGHAT and FQNNGV. CDR3 bases: TGTGCCAGCAGCTTAGGGGGGAGTTGGGACACTGAAGCTTTCTTT. Translation gives CASSLGGSWDTEAFF. Full variable domain (remainder filled in from reference TRBV11-2 and TRBJ1-1): EAGVAQSPRYKIIEKRQSVAFWCNPISGHATLYWYQQILGQGPKLLIQFQNNGVVDDSQLPKDRFSAERLKGVDSTLKIQPAKLEDSAVYLCASSLGGSWDTEAFFGQGTRLTVV.

This clone occurred once. J is TRBJ2-3 and V is TRBV29-1, with 10 nucleotides matching TRBD1. In germline, CDR1 is SQVTM, CDR2 ANQGSEA. V dropped 3 bases and J dropped 7; count of bases not matched to a gene: 10. The CDR3 runs to 15 residues. For the CDR3, the DNA is TGCAGCGTTGAGGACCAGAGGGACAGGGGCTATACGCAGTATTTT. Translating it yields CSVEDQRDRGYTQYF.

The chain employs TRBV5-1 and TRBJ1-2, with TRBD1 matching over 8 bases. Germline V gene sequence: CDR1 SGHRS, CDR2 YFSETQ. V gave up 0 bases and J gave up 4 bases; unmatched junction bases: 11. The CDR3 extends over 17 amino acids. The CDR3 loop is CASSLAGTGPSLYGYTF. The DNA of the CDR3 is TGCGCCAGCAGCTTGGCGGGGACAGGACCTTCTCTCTATGGCTACACCTTC.

V usage is TRBV15 and J usage is TRBJ2-7; no clear D gene. This CDR3 region has 12 residues. From germline, CDR1 is LNHNV and CDR2 YYDKDF (reference sequence). Trimming took 3 bases from V and 2 from J, leaving 5 bases between them. CDR3 sequence: CATSRSTYEQYF. CDR3 in DNA: TGTGCCACCAGCAGGAGTACCTACGAGCAGTACTTC.

The chain carries TRBV28 and TRBJ2-7; no clear D. The CDR3 loop spans 14 amino acids. Germline CDR1 MDHEN, CDR2 SYDVKM. With 3 bases removed from V and 2 bases from J, the gap between germline ends came to 11 bases. The CDR3 sequence: CASSFQTQPYEQYF. CDR3 sequence (DNA): TGTGCCAGCAGTTTCCAGACCCAACCCTACGAGCAGTACTTC.

This clone occurred a few times. V usage is TRBV4-3 and J usage is TRBJ2-3; 10 bases map to TRBD1. This CDR3 spans 16 amino acids. Looked up from germline, CDR1 is LGHNA and CDR2 is YSLEER. The V and J ends lost 4 bases and 2 bases, in that order; junction bases with no gene match: 6. The CDR3 DNA reads TGCGCCAGCAGCCCTGGGACAGGGGATGACACAGATACGCAGTATTTT. The encoded protein is CASSPGTGDDTDTQYF.

This rearrangement joins TRBV5-4 to TRBJ1-2; no reliable D call. This CDR3 is 14 amino acids long. Trimming took 2 bases from V and 0 from J, leaving 8 bases between them. Germline values: CDR1 SGHNT, CDR2 YYREEE (reference sequence). The CDR3 nucleotides are TGTGCCAGCAGCTTTTCCGGGGCTAACTATGGCTACACCTTC. Translated, it gives CASSFSGANYGYTF.

V usage is TRBV9 and J usage is TRBJ2-1; D might be TRBD2 (6 bases). Trimming removed 0 bases at V and 15 bases at J, with 19 bases between. Per germline, CDR1 SGDLS and CDR2 YYNGEE. The CDR3 has 14 amino acids. The CDR3 protein is CASSVGRGVAGPFF. CDR3 DNA: TGTGCCAGCAGCGTAGGGAGGGGAGTGGCCGGCCCGTTCTTC. Using reference TRBV9 and TRBJ2-1 for the parts outside the CDR3, the full variable domain is DSGVTQTPKHLITATGQRVTLRCSPRSGDLSVYWYQQSLDQGLQFLIQYYNGEERAKGNILERFSAQQFPDLHSELNLSSLELGDSALYFCASSVGRGVAGPFFGPGTRLTVL.

The chain recombines TRBV11-1 with TRBJ2-5, with D hard to call. In germline, CDR1 is SGHAT, CDR2 FQDESV (reference sequence). Deletions cut 5 bases from V and 2 bases from J, with 12 bases between. CDR3 length equals 14 residues. DNA of the CDR3: TGTGCCAGCAGCGGGTGGATGCAACAAGAGACCCAGTACTTC. It is translated as CASSGWMQQETQYF.

CDR3 nucleotide sequence: TGTGCCAGCAGCCCATCACTGTCGTCCGCCTACAATGAGCAGTTCTTC. Translating it yields CASSPSLSSAYNEQFF. J is TRBJ2-1 and V is TRBV9; D remains unclear. Between the trimmed V and J ends, which lost 4 bases and 2 bases, there was a span of 16 bases. CDR1 SGDLS and CDR2 YYNGEE come from the germline V gene. There are 16 residues in the CDR3.

The chain combines TRBV28 with TRBJ1-1; D is unresolved. V gave up 4 bases and J gave up 6 bases, with 9 bases separating them. The CDR3 covers 12 residues. Germline V gives CDR1 MDHEN, CDR2 SYDVKM. CDR3 loop: CASSYQYAEAFF. CDR3 DNA: TGTGCCAGCAGTTACCAGTACGCTGAAGCTTTCTTT.

The chain combines TRBV6-1 with TRBJ1-2; 7 bases map to TRBD1. The ends lost 3 bases at V and 2 bases at J; junction bases unmatched: 6. The germline gives CDR1 MNHNS, CDR2 SASEGT. The CDR3 runs to 15 residues. The CDR3 sequence: CASSDYRGGNYGYTF. As DNA, the CDR3 is TGTGCCAGCAGTGACTACAGGGGTGGAAACTATGGCTACACCTTC.

V is TRBV15 and J is TRBJ1-5; no clear D gene. CDR1 is LNHNV, CDR2 YYDKDF, per germline (reference sequence). Trimming left V 1 base short and J 11 bases short, with 12 bases between. This CDR3 is 13 amino acids long. The CDR3 DNA reads TGTGCCACCAGCAGAGCTGGAGCTTCGACCCAGCATTTT. Translated, it gives CATSRAGASTQHF. Full variable domain (outside the CDR3, taken from reference TRBV15 and TRBJ1-5): DAMVIQNPRYQVTQFGKPVTLSCSQTLNHNVMYWYQQKSSQAPKLLFHYYDKDFNNEADTPDNFQSRRPNTSFCFLDIRSPGLGDTAMYLCATSRAGASTQHFGDGTRLSIL.

J is TRBJ2-1 and V is TRBV5-1; 8 nucleotides match TRBD2. Germline loops: CDR1 SGHRS, CDR2 YFSETQ. J gave up 6 bases and V 0 bases, and 5 bases lay outside the gene matches. The CDR3 is 15 amino acids. In DNA form, the CDR3 reads TGCGCCAGCAGCTTGGTCGCGGGAGGCCCCAATGAGCAGTTCTTC. Its translation: CASSLVAGGPNEQFF.

V and J are TRBV2 and TRBJ2-7; possible D gene TRBD1, 6 bases. Per the germline V gene, CDR1 is SNHLY and CDR2 is FYNNEI. This CDR3 region has 13 residues. Trimming took off 2 bases at V and 4 bases at J, with 9 bases between the two ends. This CDR3 reads CASSELQGYEQYF. The CDR3 DNA is TGTGCCAGCAGTGAATTACAGGGTTACGAGCAGTACTTC.

This clone was seen once. The rearrangement uses TRBV6-5 and TRBJ2-1; D is possibly TRBD1 (6 bases). Germline lookup yields CDR1 MNHEY and CDR2 SVGAGI. The CDR3 spans 12 residues. Trimming took off 10 bases at V and 3 bases at J, with 10 bases between the two ends. The CDR3 sequence is CAIRTVYNEQFF. DNA of the CDR3: TGTGCCATCCGGACAGTCTACAATGAGCAGTTCTTC.

A single count supports this clone. V gene TRBV5-1 combines with J gene TRBJ1-1; 9 bases map to TRBD1. This CDR3 is 15 amino acids long. V was pared by 0 bases and J by 5 bases, with 5 bases of the junction left unmatched. CDR1 SGHRS and CDR2 YFSETQ come from the germline V gene. This chain's CDR3 is CASSLATGGRTEAFF. The CDR3, as DNA: TGCGCCAGCAGCTTGGCAACAGGGGGCCGGACTGAAGCTTTCTTT.

The CDR3 region has the DNA TGCGCCAGCAGCGGGACTTTGGATACGCAGTATTTT. Translated, it gives CASSGTLDTQYF. The chain has TRBV10-1 and TRBJ2-3; possible D gene TRBD2, 6 bases. The germline V gene encodes CDR1 WNHNN and CDR2 SYGVQD (reference sequence). V was trimmed by 6 bases and J by 6 bases, leaving 10 bases between them. The CDR3 consists of 12 residues.

The CDR3 loop is CASSFLADNQPQHF. DNA of the CDR3: TGTGCCAGCAGCTTTCTTGCGGACAATCAGCCCCAGCATTTT. V and J are TRBV7-9 and TRBJ1-5; no definite D call. The V end lost 3 bases, the J end lost 3 bases, and 9 bases lay between the germline ends. Per germline, CDR1 SEHNR and CDR2 FQNEAQ (reference sequence). The CDR3 totals 14 residues. Using reference TRBV7-9 and TRBJ1-5 for the parts outside the CDR3, the full variable domain is DTGVSQNPRHKITKRGQNVTFRCDPISEHNRLYWYRQTLGQGPEFLTYFQNEAQLEKSRLLSDRFSAERPKGSFSTLEIQRTEQGDSAMYLCASSFLADNQPQHFGDGTRLSIL.

The chain has TRBV28 and TRBJ2-2; 7 bases line up with TRBD2. Germline values: CDR1 MDHEN, CDR2 SYDVKM. Germline trimming cut 7 bases from V and 1 base from J; bases unmatched to any gene: 6. CDR3 length: 15 amino acids. CDR3 in DNA: TGTGCCAGCACTCCAATAGCGGGGAACACCGGGGAGCTGTTTTTT. This sequence encodes CASTPIAGNTGELFF.

Only one count was recorded for this clone. Germline and junction disagree at one end, which may indicate a read error. The chain combines TRBV15 with TRBJ2-7; D may be TRBD1 or TRBD2 (6 bases each). Germline V lookup: CDR1 LNHNV, CDR2 YYDKDF (reference sequence). The CDR3 length is 15 residues. The CDR3 DNA reads as TGTGCCACCAGCAGAGGAGGGGGACTCTCCAACGAGCAGTACTTC. Protein: CATSRGGGLSNEQYF.

The count of this clone is one. V and J are TRBV7-2 and TRBJ1-4, with 8 positions matching TRBD1. The CDR3 sequence is 15 residues long. Looked up from germline, CDR1 is SGHTA and CDR2 is FQGNSA. The J segment lost 5 bases and the V segment lost 5 bases, leaving 7 bases of the junction unmatched. The CDR3 DNA sequence: TGTGCCAGCAGCCCCCGGGACAGGAGGAATGAAAAACTGTTTTTT. It codes for CASSPRDRRNEKLFF.

CDR3: CASSSGRGAGGSYNEQFF. CDR3 nucleotides: TGTGCCAGCAGCTCCGGACGTGGAGCGGGAGGTTCCTACAATGAGCAGTTCTTC. The rearrangement joins TRBV11-2 to TRBJ2-1, with TRBD2 matching 9 bases. After removal of 4 bases from V and 1 base from J, the junction contained 11 bases not matched to a gene. The CDR3 has 18 residues. Germline lookup yields CDR1 SGHAT and CDR2 FQNNGV.